This is a list of T cell receptor beta chains from one sample in a study of CD8 T cells in Susac syndrome. TCRdb recomputed calls from the immunoSEQ multiplex PCR reads with MiXCR, one row per CDR3 protein. This table has roughly 120,000 distinct CDR3 sequences, 90% to 95% appearing once. Sequenced input: CD4+ T cells from PBMCs. These receptors came from a human donor in good health. Each CDR3 is given with its conserved first and last residue. A D gene is named only where the DNA matches it firmly. Rows may omit the clone size; those that give it use once, few, many or a size class.

clone_size d_call j_call v_call cdr3_nt cdr3_aa
NA NA TRBJ2-5 TRBV15 TGTGCCACCAGCAACGGCTATAAACCAGAGACCCAGTACTTC CATSNGYKPETQYF
NA NA TRBJ1-5 TRBV2 TGTGCCAGCAGTTACACGCTTAGCAATCAGCCCCAGCATTTT CASSYTLSNQPQHF
few TRBD1 TRBJ2-5 TRBV6-1 TGTGCCAGCAGCCAAGGGGACAGGGGTTGGGAGACCCAGTACTTC CASSQGDRGWETQYF
NA NA TRBJ2-1 TRBV24-1 TGTGCCACCAGTACAGGGGACTCTGGGCAGTTCTTC CATSTGDSGQFF
NA NA TRBJ2-7 TRBV5-1 TGCGCCAGCAGCTTGGTCGGAGGGGCGGGATACGAGCAGTACTTC CASSLVGGAGYEQYF
NA NA TRBJ2-1 TRBV29-1 TGCAGCGTTGAGCCAGGCTACAATGAGCAGTTCTTC CSVEPGYNEQFF
NA NA TRBJ2-7 TRBV20-1 TGCAGTGCTGTTACAGGGACCTACGAGCAGTACTTC CSAVTGTYEQYF
NA NA TRBJ1-1 TRBV5-1 TGCGCCAGCAGCTTGGCCACAGAACACACTGAAGCTTTCTTT CASSLATEHTEAFF
NA NA TRBJ1-1 TRBV6-5 TGTGCCAGCAGGAGGGCAACACGGGACACTGAAGCTTTCTTT CASRRATRDTEAFF
NA NA TRBJ2-7 TRBV7-2 TGTGCCAGCAGCTTATATACCTACGAGCAGTACTTC CASSLYTYEQYF
NA TRBD2 TRBJ2-7 TRBV6-5 TGTGCCAGCAGTTACTTGTTAGCGGGAGTTCTCGAGCAGTACTTC CASSYLLAGVLEQYF
NA NA TRBJ1-1 TRBV6-6 TGTGCCAGCAGTTCACCTCGGGGAAGCACTGAAGCTTTCTTT CASSSPRGSTEAFF
NA NA TRBJ2-7 TRBV29-1 TGCAGCGTTGGAACCGGGACCACCTACGAGCAGTACTTC CSVGTGTTYEQYF
once NA TRBJ1-2 TRBV19 TGTGCCAGCGGAAGAGGGACGACCTATGGCTACACCTTC CASGRGTTYGYTF
NA NA TRBJ2-3 TRBV23-1 TGCGCCAGATCGCCCCTAGGGGAGACTGGGACAGATACGCAGTATTTT CARSPLGETGTDTQYF
NA TRBD1 TRBJ2-7 TRBV7-9 TGTGCCAGCAGCCCGGGACAGGGGATCTCCGAGCAGTACTTC CASSPGQGISEQYF
NA NA TRBJ2-3 TRBV5-6 TGTGCCAGCAGCTTCGTAGCGGAGTATATCACAGATACGCAGTATTTT CASSFVAEYITDTQYF
NA NA TRBJ2-1 TRBV29-1 TGCAGCGGACGGTTCTCCTACAATGAGCAGTTCTTC CSGRFSYNEQFF
NA NA TRBJ1-1 TRBV20-1 TGCAGTGCCCAGGCGGTGTACACTGAAGCTTTCTTT CSAQAVYTEAFF